This T cell receptor (beta chain) was obtained from a study of graft-versus-host responses after intestinal transplantation. About this clone: Antigen unknown.

Using immunoSEQ multiplex PCR, the repertoire was profiled, and TCRdb retains in-frame clones only, with some absent. The data hold about 90,000 clones, with about 94% observed a single time. Trimming at V came to 0 bases and at J to 5 bases, leaving 6 bases not matched to a gene. This CDR3 is 17 amino acids long. Germline assignment: CDR1 SGHTA and CDR2 FQGTGA. This sample comprised unstimulated CD4+ T cells sorted from spleen or lymph node cells, obtained before transplant. The J gene is TRBJ2-1, the V gene TRBV7-3, with 11 nucleotides matching TRBD2. This sequence originates from a human donor who was the organ donor for an intestinal transplant. The CDR3 protein is CASSLTFLAGGNNEQFF. The CDR3 DNA reads TGTGCCAGCAGCTTAACGTTCCTAGCGGGGGGAAACAATGAGCAGTTCTTC.